Sequencing of this TCR beta chain was carried out in a study of early T cells in non-severe SARS-CoV-2 infection. TCRdb processed the 5' RACE reads anew with MiXCR; each CDR3 protein has one entry. The sample lists 35,000 to 50,000 distinct CDR3 sequences, about 25% seen once, with approximately 4.5% in the top ten. This material consisted of whole blood, taken at baseline. The source is an adult who was a healthcare worker with PCR-confirmed SARS-CoV-2 infection or an uninfected control (not recorded which).

CDR3 loop: CASSPTGISYEQYF. The CDR3 DNA reads as TGTGCCAGCAGTCCAACAGGGATCTCCTACGAGCAGTACTTC. The rearrangement uses TRBV4-2 and TRBJ2-7, with a weak D call TRBD1 (6 bases). V dropped 6 bases and J dropped 0 bases, with 12 bases sitting between them. The germline V gene has CDR1 LGHNA and CDR2 YNFKEQ. This CDR3 region has 14 residues.